The rows below give T cell receptor beta chains drawn from one sample of a study of cytomegalovirus exposure and HLA in healthy donors. Repertoires were generated with immunoSEQ multiplex PCR, while TCRdb's copy carries only in-frame clones and drops some. This table has about 64,000 clones, around four fifths appearing once. The source material was PBMCs. All receptors derive from a male donor in good health and CMV-seropositive. CDR3s include the opening cysteine and the closing phenylalanine or tryptophan.

TRBJ2-7 | TRBV5-1 | CASSLAGGPLNEQYF
TRBJ1-3 | TRBV19 | CASRGLSSGNTIYF
TRBJ1-2 | TRBV15 | CATSSDFRRQDGYTF
TRBJ2-7 | TRBV28 | CASSTSSYEQYF
TRBJ1-2 | TRBV4-2 | CASSQDIQGALEGYTF
TRBJ1-1 | TRBV4-1 | CASSLISGVSEAFF
TRBJ2-7 | TRBV27 | CASSPLGGDYEQYF
TRBJ1-1 | TRBV27 | CASSQGGDGTEAFF
TRBJ1-5 | TRBV30 | CAWSQQETQPQHF
TRBJ2-3 | TRBV7-3 | CASSPDRGRTDTQYF
TRBJ1-5 | TRBV12-5 | CASGLNPGQGPPPQHF
TRBJ1-2 | TRBV6-6 | CASSFWVGDGYTF
TRBJ2-5 | TRBV19 | CASSPGRQGALETQYF
TRBJ2-1 | TRBV13 | CASMLAGEPHNEQFF
TRBJ1-2 | TRBV18 | CASSALKGYGYTF
TRBJ2-3 | TRBV4-2 | CASSQKLAGGPDTQYF
TRBJ1-1 | TRBV28 | CASSSRAVNTEAFF
TRBJ1-4 | TRBV30 | CAWRTGSTNEKLFF